A single sample is the source of the 28 T cell receptor beta chains below, sequenced in a study of tumor and adjacent non-tumor tissue in lung cancer. No cell sorting was done before RNA was extracted from the tissue. This non-tumor lung sample came from over 3 cm beyond the tumor edge. A modified ARM-PCR protocol with three rounds of nested PCR amplified TCRbeta. TCRdb processed the multiplex PCR reads anew with MiXCR; each CDR3 protein has one entry. The sample has about 75,000 distinct CDR3 sequences; approximately 68% are singletons. Sequenced input: distant non-tumor lung tissue. These receptors all come from a woman in her fifties or sixties with non-small cell lung cancer.

Concerning this clonotype itself: With a much larger clone just one base away, this may be a read error. The rearrangement links TRBV6-1 to TRBJ1-5, with D tentatively TRBD1 (5 bases). Germline assignment: CDR1 MNHNS and CDR2 SASEGT. The CDR3 consists of 16 residues. The CDR3 here is CASRDWQGFSNQPQQF. The CDR3 DNA is TGTGCCAGCAGGGATTGGCAGGGCTTCAGCAATCAGCCCCAGCAATTT.

Points on this clonotype: At one of its ends the junction is not consistent with the germline gene, which may arise from a read error. The chain combines TRBV28 with TRBJ2-3; 8 positions match TRBD2. Germline CDR1 reads MDHEN; CDR2 reads SYDVKM. The CDR3 runs 16 residues. The chain's CDR3 is CAISPGELAGTDTQYF. CDR3 sequence (DNA): TGTGCCATCAGTCCGGGGGAACTAGCGGGCACAGATACGCAGTATTTT. The full variable domain, rest sourced from reference TRBV28 and TRBJ2-3, is DVKVTQSSRYLVKRTGEKVFLECVQDMDHENMFWYRQDPGLGLRLIYFSYDVKMKEKGDIPEGYSVSREKKERFSLILESASTNQTSMYLCAISPGELAGTDTQYFGPGTRLTVL.

This clonotype was seen only a few times. The chain is built from TRBV12-3 or TRBV12-4 and TRBJ2-1, with D possibly called TRBD1 or TRBD2 (8 bases each). This CDR3 is 16 amino acids long. Trimming stripped 10 bases from V and 9 bases from J, with 28 bases between. CDR3 in amino acids: CANRGDRTSGRGEQFF. The CDR3 nucleotides read TGTGCCAACAGGGGGGATAGGACCAGCGGGAGAGGTGAGCAGTTCTTC.

This clonotype was found a few times. A much larger clonotype is one base distant, so this may be a read error. The chain couples TRBV29-1 to TRBJ1-2; D call uncertain. This CDR3 has 11 amino acids. Germline values: CDR1 SQVTM, CDR2 ANQGSEA. The V and J ends lost 6 bases and 3 bases respectively, with 8 bases between them. In DNA, the CDR3 is TGCAGCGTGCTATGTCACTATGGCTACACCTTC. This translates into CSVLCHYGYTF. The complete variable domain, with remaining parts taken from reference TRBV29-1 and TRBJ1-2, reads SAVISQKPSRDICQRGTSLTIQCQVDSQVTMMFWYRQQPGQSLTLIATANQGSEATYESGFVIDKFPISRPNLTFSTLTVSNMSPEDSSIYLCSVLCHYGYTFGSGTRLTVV.

This clonotype has only a few counts. This may stem from a read error, because a much larger clone lies one nucleotide away. The CDR3 reads CSARAYGGADTQYF. CDR3 nucleotide sequence: TGCAGTGCTAGAGCCTACGGGGGGGCGGATACGCAGTATTTT. V usage is TRBV20-1 and J usage is TRBJ2-3; TRBD2 aligns across 8 bases. After removal of 1 base from V and 6 bases from J, the junction contained 6 bases not matched to a gene. Per the germline V gene, CDR1 is DFQATT and CDR2 is SNEGSKA (reference sequence). There are 14 residues in the CDR3.

Note on this clonotype: The germline gene is not matched at one end of the junction; a read error may be the cause. V and J are TRBV11-2 and TRBJ2-4, with 7 bases matching TRBD1. Germline V gene data show CDR1 as SGHAT and CDR2 as FQNNGV. This CDR3 is built from 18 residues. Here the CDR3 reads CASSLGSRDRVAKNIQSF. The CDR3 DNA is TGTGCCAGCAGCTTAGGATCCCGGGACAGAGTAGCCAAAAACATTCAGAGCTTC.

About this clonotype: An end of the junction does not agree with germline; a read error may underlie this. The J gene is TRBJ2-1, the V gene TRBV6-2 or TRBV6-3; D might be TRBD1 or TRBD2, each matching 8 bases. This CDR3 has 18 residues. Germline V CDR1 and CDR2: MNHEY, SVGEGT. CDR3 residues: CASSQPARGLAGDNEQIF. The CDR3 DNA reads as TGTGCCAGCAGCCAACCAGCCAGGGGGCTAGCGGGTGATAATGAGCAGATCTTC.

For this clonotype: Sequence at one end of the junction differs from germline and may be a read error. V gene TRBV10-2 combines with J gene TRBJ1-6; no clear D. Germline lookup yields CDR1 WSHSY and CDR2 SAAADI. The CDR3 loop spans 15 amino acids. CDR3 amino acids: CATLDETWTNSPLQF. The CDR3 DNA sequence: TGTGCCACCCTAGATGAGACATGGACTAATTCACCCCTCCAATTT.

This clonotype was seen a single time. Being one base from a much bigger clone, this may be a read error. This rearrangement joins TRBV5-6 to TRBJ1-5, with TRBD1 identical over 9 bases. Germline CDR1 is SGHDT and CDR2 is YYEEEE. This CDR3 spans 16 amino acids. The CDR3 region has the DNA TGTGCCAGCAGCGTCGGGACAGGGAGTAGCAATCGGCCCCAGCATTTT. Its translation is CASSVGTGSSNRPQHF.

Comment on this clonotype: The junction and the germline gene differ at one end; a read error may be behind it. In DNA form, the CDR3 reads TGTGCCAGCAGCTTTAATCTAGGAACGAATGAGCTGTTCTTC. Encoded protein: CASSFNLGTNELFF. This chain connects TRBV11-2 to TRBJ2-1; D is unclear. The CDR3 is 14 residues long. The germline gives CDR1 SGHAT, CDR2 FQNNGV. Variable domain in full (rest from reference TRBV11-2 and TRBJ2-1): EAGVAQSPRYKIIEKRQSVAFWCNPISGHATLYWYQQILGQGPKLLIQFQNNGVVDDSQLPKDRFSAERLKGVDSTLKIQPAKLEDSAVYLCASSFNLGTNELFFGPGTRLTVL.

Of note for this clonotype: A much bigger clone sits one base away, suggesting this may be a read error. The gene calls are TRBV28 and TRBJ1-2; 10 bases fit TRBD1. Trimming took 6 bases from V and 5 from J; bases not matched to a gene: 6. The germline V gene encodes CDR1 MDHEN and CDR2 SYDVKM. The CDR3 runs to 14 residues. The DNA for the CDR3 is TGTGCCAGCAGGACGGGACAGGGGAAGTATGGCTACACCTTC. Translation: CASRTGQGKYGYTF.

As for this clonotype: This may come from a read error, since a much larger clone is one base off. The rearrangement uses TRBV20-1 and TRBJ1-2; no clear D. Germline loops: CDR1 DFQATT, CDR2 SNEGSKA (reference sequence). CDR3 length equals 12 residues. The CDR3 DNA reads TGCACTGCACGAAAGCAGGCCTATGGCTACACCTTC. Protein product: CTARKQAYGYTF.

This clonotype was observed many times. The chain employs TRBV20-1 and TRBJ2-7; the D is unclear. Germline CDR1 DFQATT, CDR2 SNEGSKA (reference sequence). The CDR3 has 14 amino acids. Deletions cut 3 bases from V and 1 base from J, with 13 bases between. The CDR3 here is CSASESTVSYEQYF. The CDR3, as DNA: TGCAGTGCTAGCGAGTCGACTGTATCCTACGAGCAGTACTTC.

About this clonotype: This may arise from a read error, as a much more abundant clone is one base away. J is TRBJ1-4 and V is TRBV4-2; possibly TRBD1 for D (5 bases). V shed 0 bases and J shed 8 bases, with 7 bases lying between them. The CDR3 is 13 residues long. Germline V gene lookup returns CDR1 LGHNA and CDR2 YNFKEQ. The CDR3 reads CASSQDWGEKLFF. CDR3 nucleotides: TGTGCCAGCAGCCAAGATTGGGGGGAAAAACTGTTTTTT.

J is TRBJ1-1 and V is TRBV11-2; D is uncertain. The CDR3 is 14 amino acids. CDR1 and CDR2 from the germline V gene are SGHAT and FQNNGV. The CDR3 DNA follows: TGTGCGAGTAGCTTCGCGAGAAAGAACACTGAAGCTTTCTTT. Encoded protein: CASSFARKNTEAFF.

This clonotype came up a few times. A junction end diverges from the germline sequence, so it may reflect a read error. The chain joins TRBV11-2 to TRBJ2-7; perhaps TRBD1 as D (5 bases). Germline CDR1 reads SGHAT; CDR2 reads FQNNGV. This CDR3 region has 15 residues. DNA of the CDR3: TGTGCCAACAGCTCGGGTACAGGCCGGACCTACGTGCAGTACTTC. Its protein product is CANSSGTGRTYVQYF.

The V call is TRBV6-2 or TRBV6-3, the J call TRBJ2-1, with 7 positions matching TRBD2. J was trimmed by 11 bases and V by 6 bases; bases with no gene match: 13. From germline, CDR1 is MNHEY and CDR2 SVGEGT. This CDR3 is 14 amino acids long. The CDR3 sequence: CASRPGGTNSKQFF. CDR3 DNA: TGTGCCAGCAGGCCGGGAGGTACTAACAGTAAGCAGTTCTTC.

This clonotype was seen only a few times. V gene TRBV12-3 or TRBV12-4 combines with J gene TRBJ2-5; unclear D gene. Trimming removed 6 bases from V and 1 base from J, with 9 bases in between. The CDR3 spans 13 residues. CDR3 nucleotide sequence: TGTGCCAGCAGCCCTCCTGCCCAAGAGACCCAGTACTTC. Protein: CASSPPAQETQYF.

The chain links TRBV4-1 to TRBJ1-1; D is perhaps TRBD1 (6 bases). Looked up from germline, CDR1 is MGHRA and CDR2 is YSYEKL. The CDR3 spans 16 residues. The CDR3 reads CTNSQDRYRAKTEAFF. The DNA for the CDR3 is TGCACCAACAGCCAAGATCGTTACAGGGCGAAGACTGAAGCTTTCTTT.

As regards this clonotype: A much larger clone differs from this one at a single base, so this may be a read error. The CDR3 bases are TGTGCCAGCAGTCAGACTAGCGGGAGCCCCTGCGAGCAGTACTTC. Its protein is CASSQTSGSPCEQYF. The V call is TRBV6-5, the J call TRBJ2-7; TRBD2 matches at 12 bases. This CDR3 comprises 15 residues. With V trimmed by 5 bases and J by 6 bases, 8 bases remained unmatched. Germline values: CDR1 MNHEY, CDR2 SVGAGI.

This clonotype was detected many times. V gene TRBV4-2 combines with J gene TRBJ1-3; D uncertain. The V end lost 0 bases, the J end lost 0 bases, and 12 bases lay between the germline ends. Looked up from germline, CDR1 is LGHNA and CDR2 is YNFKEQ. The CDR3 extends over 17 amino acids. CDR3 loop: CASSQEWQNLSGNTIYF. In nucleotides, the CDR3 is TGTGCCAGCAGCCAAGAATGGCAGAACCTCTCTGGAAACACCATATATTTT.

As for this clonotype: One end of the junction does not line up with germline, which may come from a read error. The chain carries TRBV4-1 and TRBJ1-5; 8 nucleotides agree with TRBD1. The CDR3 loop spans 17 amino acids. Germline assignment: CDR1 MGHRA and CDR2 YSYEKL. CDR3 bases: TGCGCCAACAGCCAAGTGGGGACAGGCCCCTGCGGTCAGCCTCAGCATTTT. Protein product: CANSQVGTGPCGQPQHF.

Points on this clonotype: Relative to the germline gene, one junction end is altered; a read error may explain this. The CDR3 here is CTSSSRAARGIDEQFF. For the CDR3, the DNA is TGTACCAGCAGCTCAAGGGCGGCTCGGGGTATCGATGAGCAGTTCTTC. The genes are TRBV11-2 and TRBJ2-1; D may be TRBD2 (5 bases). The CDR3 has 16 residues. Germline V gene lookup returns CDR1 SGHAT and CDR2 FQNNGV. Full variable domain (outside the CDR3, taken from reference TRBV11-2 and TRBJ2-1): EAGVAQSPRYKIIEKRQSVAFWCNPISGHATLYWYQQILGQGPKLLIQFQNNGVVDDSQLPKDRFSAERLKGVDSTLKIQPAKLEDSAVYLCTSSSRAARGIDEQFFGPGTRLTVL.

This clonotype was counted only a few times. Since no conserved phenylalanine or tryptophan closes the CDR3, a read error is the likely cause. This chain links TRBV11-2 with TRBJ2-7; TRBD2 agrees at 7 bases. The length of the CDR3 is 14 residues. After removal of 3 bases from V and 4 bases from J, the junction contained 6 bases not matched to a gene. CDR1 and CDR2 (germline): SGHAT, FQNNGV. For the CDR3, the DNA is TGTGCCAGCAGCTTGAACGGGGGGACGTACGAGCAGTACTAC. Protein: CASSLNGGTYEQYY.

This clonotype appeared many times. The genes are TRBV11-2 and TRBJ1-3; D unclear. V shed 5 bases and J shed 0 bases, with 8 bases lying between them. This CDR3 is built from 14 residues. Germline values: CDR1 SGHAT, CDR2 FQNNGV. The CDR3 protein is CASSRGSSGNTIYF. The CDR3 DNA sequence: TGTGCCAGCAGCAGAGGAAGCTCTGGAAACACCATATATTTT. Full variable domain (rest looked up from reference TRBV11-2 and TRBJ1-3): EAGVAQSPRYKIIEKRQSVAFWCNPISGHATLYWYQQILGQGPKLLIQFQNNGVVDDSQLPKDRFSAERLKGVDSTLKIQPAKLEDSAVYLCASSRGSSGNTIYFGEGSWLTVV.

A note on this clonotype: One end of the junction does not line up with germline, which may come from a read error. V gene TRBV7-3 combines with J gene TRBJ1-1, with a possible D match to TRBD1 (5 bases). This CDR3 contains 13 residues. The germline V gene has CDR1 SGHTA and CDR2 FQGTGA. As DNA, the CDR3 is TGTGGCAGCAGCGTGGGACCAAACACTGAAGCTTTCTTT. Translating it yields CGSSVGPNTEAFF.

Comments on this clonotype: The junction shows a germline mismatch at one end, possibly a read error. This chain joins TRBV12-3 or TRBV12-4 and TRBJ1-2; D is possibly TRBD1 (5 bases). This CDR3 has 11 residues. CDR3 sequence reads: CTSSTGSGHTF. The CDR3 coding sequence is TGTACCAGCAGTACAGGTTCTGGCCACACCTTC.

As concerns this clonotype: The CDR3 does not end in the conserved phenylalanine or tryptophan, so this is likely a read error. This chain links TRBV6-5 with TRBJ2-5; D possibly corresponds to TRBD1 (6 bases). The CDR3 extends over 14 amino acids. CDR1 and CDR2 from the germline V gene are MNHEY and SVGAGI. V dropped 6 bases and J dropped 5 bases, with 16 bases sitting between them. CDR3 region: CASRVSHTGETQYL. The CDR3 DNA is TGTGCCAGCAGGGTATCCCATACAGGGGAGACCCAGTACTTA.